This T cell receptor (beta chain) was sequenced during a study of control samples from healthy donors and cancer patients. Between the trimmed V and J ends, which lost 3 bases and 2 bases, there was a span of 7 bases. CDR3 length: 13 amino acids. The repertoire was sequenced with immunoSEQ multiplex PCR; TCRdb's copy has only in-frame clones and lacks some. This repertoire shows about 140,000 clones, just under 95% found once; its top ten account for about 10%. The receptor's source is a man younger than 45 in good health. The sequenced sample was blood. This chain uses TRBV12-3 or TRBV12-4 with TRBJ1-1; D is unclear. The CDR3 DNA sequence: TGTGCCAGCAGTTTCGTTGCCAACACTGAAGCTTTCTTT. Translating gives CASSFVANTEAFF.